This T cell receptor (beta chain) comes out of a study of cytomegalovirus exposure and HLA in healthy donors (dated by TCRdb to 2016 to 2017). For the study in its entirety: In an earlier analysis of 450 to 750 of the donors, 276 Gb of sequence data and 100 million or so unique TCR beta sequences from approximately 180 million T cells were reported. Roughly 290 gigabases of sequencing data and 75 million to 85 million unique TCR sequences made up an early release that covered nearly 650 HLA-typed donors. Of the 300 to 450 genotyped donors, approximately 83% fell in the genetic ancestry cluster associated with self-reported Caucasian donors. The aim of the study was to test whether cataloging public T cell receptors could identify signatures of past pathogen exposure. The study used immunosequencing to profile the T cell repertoires of 600 to 850 subjects and linked those repertoires to cytomegalovirus serostatus. Along with the roughly 670-subject first cohort, a separate validation cohort of over a hundred different subjects was used. To predict cytomegalovirus infection status, the study combined high-throughput TCR immunosequencing, statistical association of individual TCRs with disease status, and machine learning. To study patterns of TCR occurrence, a later analysis re-analyzed previously published TCR beta repertoires from 700 or so donors and added high-resolution HLA genotyping. Rather than drawing on any new phenotypic data, the later analysis identified candidate immune exposures from TCR beta sequences and the way those sequences occurred across donors. To decide whether each TCR beta V gene segment behaved as functional or pseudogenic, an earlier analysis of several hundred of the donors relied on high-throughput TCR beta sequencing. Donor age, sex, ethnicity and CMV serostatus were compiled alongside the repertoire data. A later genetic analysis used genome-wide SNP genotypes for about three fifths of the 666 donors, treating that subset as a discovery cohort. All discovery cohort repertoires had been generated on a single sequencing platform. Both class I and class II loci were covered by HLA typing, at four-digit resolution. Typing coverage differed by locus: A, B, C, DRB1 and DQB1 were typed in roughly 620-640 donors, DQA1 in roughly 500, DPA1 in over 600, and DPB1 in just under 490. Five DR-DQ haplotypes were treated as single units for association and clustering because of strong linkage in the cohort. Among about 400 genotyped donors of the cohort, an average of around 220,000 unique TCR beta nucleotide sequences was sequenced per donor, of which approximately 19% were non-productive.

The investigation overall reported the following: This cohort had only TCR beta chains sequenced, and the lack of alpha or paired-chain data limited which features could be detected. Linkage disequilibrium might explain the correlated functional status among segregating V segments, but an unknown experimental factor could not be excluded. A further reported finding was that TCR beta sequences accurately predicted the HLA-A and HLA-B alleles for most subjects in the first cohort. According to the authors, the approach could potentially be generalized to other disease states and immunological phenotypes. A later analysis found that TCR association rates varied across HLA loci, with DRB1 alleles showing the most associated TCRs and HLA-C alleles the fewest. Because HLA typing was unavailable for some donors at each locus, only the typed subset was used in association tests. A later genetic analysis reported fewer N-insertions in productive TCRs among donors in an Asian-associated ancestry cluster than the approximately 700-donor mean. The presence/absence analyses assumed that sequencing depth was roughly uniform across donors, and that assumption may not be true. For the cohort, immune exposure information was limited to CMV serostatus. Assigning TCR associations to individual alleles was difficult when HLA alleles, especially DR and DQ, strongly co-occurred. At a false discovery rate of 0.05, a later analysis linked 15,000 to 20,000 TCR beta sequences to specific HLA alleles. The classifier was reported to diagnose cytomegalovirus status with high specificity and sensitivity in both the original and validation cohorts. The 87-base-pair reads could not distinguish some IMGT-functional V segments, including TRBV6-2 and TRBV6-3, so those segments were excluded. In an earlier analysis of approximately 590 of the donors, most TCR beta V segments appeared in productive rearrangements about 87% or about 30% of the time, broadly matching IMGT annotations. A later analysis reported that several top co-occurrence clusters appeared linked to parvovirus B19, influenza, CMV and Epstein-Barr virus. Across donors, most TCR sequences were observed very rarely, whereas some public TCRs were present in many individuals. In the study, 150 to 200 TCR beta chains were listed as associated with cytomegalovirus. Roughly 17 rarely observed V segments, including chromosome 9 orphons, were excluded from the earlier analysis of some 590 of the donors because counts were too low. In vitro tests confirmed that a few of the cytomegalovirus-associated TCR beta chains recognize cytomegalovirus antigens. A later analysis found that HLA-associated TCR beta chains were more clonally expanded and had lower generation probabilities than equally common non-associated chains. V-gene and J-gene trimming of TCR beta chains was associated with a missense DCLRE1C variant in a later genetic analysis, and the association was replicated in an independent cohort. A later analysis found that most CMV-associated TCR beta chains appeared HLA-restricted, with HLA associations seemingly driven largely by CMV exposure. A cluster of highly shared sequence variants was judged likely to be a technical artifact of the sequencing pipeline.

This clone was detected a few times. What this receptor recognizes is not known. Qualities for individual bases were not recorded, and no much larger clone is one base off. Compared with germline, V lacks 4 bases and J lacks 1 base; bases without a gene match: 3. From a lookup of the germline V gene, CDR1 and CDR2 are SGHRS and YFSETQ. The CDR3 has 14 amino acids, counting the end cysteine and phenylalanine. Of the read, only the CDR3 DNA is kept; its 42 bases are in frame from base 1. Libraries were constructed by the immunoSEQ multiplex PCR assay. For the multiplex PCR, a mixture combining 60 forward primers for TCR Vbeta segments and 13 reverse primers for TCR Jbeta segments was used. The CDR3 region of rearranged TCR beta genes was amplified from genomic DNA by a multiplex PCR assay. The Illumina HiSeq System was used to sequence the amplified TCR beta libraries as 87-base-pair reads. Under the source paper's analysis protocol: In a later analysis, tens of millions of unique TCR beta chains were counted across the 666 repertoires, and roughly 10 million of these chains were shared by at least two donors. Raw reads were error-corrected and collapsed into unique sequences with a nearest-neighbor algorithm that merged closely related sequences to remove PCR and sequencing errors. CDR3 sequences were aligned to IMGT reference sequences to assign V, D and J gene segments. For a sequence to be retained, at least a six-nucleotide match to both a V gene segment and a J gene segment was required. Rearrangements were classified as productive when the CDR3 lacked stop codons and remained in frame with V and J, and all other rearrangements were classified as non-productive. CDR3 was defined by IMGT convention, running from the second conserved V-encoded cysteine to the conserved J-encoded phenylalanine. Sequences without an unambiguous match to a single V gene segment were excluded from the earlier analysis of 587 of the donors. An earlier analysis of 500 to 700 of the donors classified V segments as functional when productive rearrangements were above 56.7% and as segregating when the standard deviation between donors was above 5%. To diagnose cytomegalovirus status from the catalog of TCR beta chain sequences, a statistical classification framework was built. In a later analysis, TCR nucleotide sequences were compared against IMGT/GENE-DB human TR gene sequences so that V and J genes could be assigned. A later analysis assigned CDR3 sequences and most-parsimonious VDJ recombination scenarios with the TCRdist pipeline. A later analysis defined each TCR beta chain by its CDR3 amino acid sequence plus V-gene family, and excluded reads lacking a unique V-gene family. A later analysis removed over 500 highly shared, low-generation-probability nucleotide sequences to deal with suspected cross-contamination and a sequencing artifact. In a later analysis, a clonal expansion index was calculated for each public chain from normalized within-repertoire ranks of inferred template counts. A later analysis computed generation probabilities with a VDJ recombination model fitted to out-of-frame rearrangements, and checked the results against IGoR. In a later analysis, TCR-TCR, TCR-HLA and TCR-CMV co-occurrence was scored with hypergeometric tests, and a repertoire-size bias correction was applied to TCR pairs. A later analysis estimated false discovery rates by permuting HLA or CMV assignments 20 times. In a later analysis, co-occurring TCRs were grouped using DBSCAN, with TCRdist sequence similarity added in when clustering inside HLA-allele-positive subsets. Repertoires with fewer than 30,000 or more than 120,000 public chains, plus five repertoires with anomalous nucleotide sharing, were excluded from co-occurrence clustering. TCRdb holds this immuneACCESS table with in-frame rearrangements only. Some clones are missing; in checked studies, unresolved V genes explain under half, and the rest has no known cause. That table furnishes V, J and clone size, whereas the DNA furnished D and trimming. In all, the sample holds 100,000 or so clones, and 65% to 80% of those were seen once. Together, the top ten hold around 9.1% of the sample.

The cohort comprised some 680 healthy bone marrow donors. All cohort members were sampled while nominally healthy, although unrecorded immune exposures were likely present. The donor was CMV seropositive and belonged to the group of more than 250 seropositive cohort members. Every donor gave a peripheral blood sample, and the peripheral blood mononuclear cells from that sample were used for TCR beta sequencing. The Qiagen DNeasy Blood Extraction Kit was used to extract genomic DNA from the blood cell samples. This chain is built from TRBV5-1 and TRBJ1-1, with 8 bases in between that match TRBD1. Material for sequencing was PBMCs. The clonotype comes from a man younger than 40 in good health and CMV-seropositive. The CDR3 protein: CASSLDRANTEAFF. In nucleotide form, the sequence is TGCGCCAGCAGCCTGGACAGGGCGAACACTGAAGCTTTCTTT.